This entry concerns a single T cell receptor (beta chain). This sample was included in a study of blood T cell repertoires in COVID-19. Study-wide context: COVID-19 samples, acute and convalescent, were from the United States, Italy and Spain. From T cells, B-cell-depleted T cells, or PBMCs came the material, which was cDNA or gDNA.

This CDR3 spans 13 amino acids. Per germline, CDR1 LNHDA and CDR2 SQIVND (reference sequence). With 4 bases removed from V and 6 bases from J, the gap between germline ends came to 9 bases. Per the original methods: Estimates of nucleated cell counts were drawn from the amplification of reference gene primers. Sequencing used immunoSEQ multiplex PCR; TCRdb keeps in-frame clones, though not all of them. V and J calls plus clone size are reproduced from that table; the DNA served to infer D and trimming. The data hold fewer than 300,000 clones, with approximately 86% observed a single time. This clonotype was sampled from a woman under 30 with acute or convalescent COVID-19. The sample consisted of peripheral blood. The chain is built from TRBV19 and TRBJ1-4, with D perhaps TRBD1 (6 bases). The CDR3 nucleotides read TGTGCCAGTAGTAGGGCAGGGGATGAAAAACTGTTTTTT. Protein product: CASSRAGDEKLFF.